The entry below gives a single T cell receptor beta chain sequence along with its context. What it binds is unknown. The sample belongs to a study of post-analysis software for immune sequencing data. Study-wide background: The disease courses covered relapsing-remitting, secondary progressive and progressive-relapsing multiple sclerosis. Study-level results: Controls had significantly higher normalized Chao1 diversity than multiple sclerosis patients. Strong same-batch co-clustering of samples appeared with F measure clustering. With TRBV5-6, TRBV5-1 and TRBV20-1 included, 5 or 6 TRBV segments were more frequent in patients than in controls.

Unique molecular identifiers had been added to the TCR beta cDNA libraries. Around 500,000 cDNA molecules were recovered from an input of about 0.95 to 11 million T cells. Using its own MiXCR run on the PCR reads, TCRdb lists one record per CDR3 protein. The sample has about 680,000 distinct CDR3 sequences; roughly three fifths are singletons. V was cut by 5 bases and J by 1 base, with 14 bases left in between. Germline V CDR1 and CDR2: SGHTA, FQGTGA. This CDR3 spans 15 amino acids. This clonotype was sampled from a girl aged 2 to 9 with multiple sclerosis. Sequenced material: blood. The chain joins TRBV7-3 to TRBJ1-1; no definite D call. CDR3 DNA: TGTGCCAGCAGCCCCCGACACGGATCGAACACTGAAGCTTTCTTT. It codes for CASSPRHGSNTEAFF.